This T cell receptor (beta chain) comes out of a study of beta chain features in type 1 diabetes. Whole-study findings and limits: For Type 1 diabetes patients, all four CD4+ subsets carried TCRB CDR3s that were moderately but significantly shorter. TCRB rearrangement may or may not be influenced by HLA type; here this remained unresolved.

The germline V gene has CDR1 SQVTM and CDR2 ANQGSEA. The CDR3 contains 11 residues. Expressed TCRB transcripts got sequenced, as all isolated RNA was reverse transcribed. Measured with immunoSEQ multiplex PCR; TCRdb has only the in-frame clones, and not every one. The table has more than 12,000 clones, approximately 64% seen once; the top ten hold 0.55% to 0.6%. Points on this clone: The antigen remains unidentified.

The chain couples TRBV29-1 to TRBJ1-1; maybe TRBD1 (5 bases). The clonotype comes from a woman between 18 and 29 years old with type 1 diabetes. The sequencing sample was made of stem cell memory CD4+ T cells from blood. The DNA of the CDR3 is TGCACGGGCAGGGCAGCCGCTGAAGCTTTCTTT. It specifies CTGRAAAEAFF. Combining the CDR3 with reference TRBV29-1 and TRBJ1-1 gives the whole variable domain SAVISQKPSRDICQRGTSLTIQCQVDSQVTMMFWYRQQPGQSLTLIATANQGSEATYESGFVIDKFPISRPNLTFSTLTVSNMSPEDSSIYLCTGRAAAEAFFGQGTRLTVV.